The entry below describes one TCR beta chain. Antigen: not known. A much larger clone sits a single nucleotide away, making a read error possible. This CDR3 comprises 15 residues. Germline CDR1 reads SEHNR; CDR2 reads FQNEAQ (reference sequence). Genomic DNA templated the TCR beta VDJ and CDR3 profiling. TCRdb re-analysed the reads in MiXCR, keeping a single row per CDR3 protein. The sample holds about 240,000 distinct CDR3 sequences, approximately 45% seen once. The data belong to a study of CD8+CD57+ T cells in acquired aplastic anemia. At the level of the study: Average DNA yield from sorted CD4+ and CD8+ cells was approximately 3.2 ug.

Patients chosen for sequencing had CD8+CD57+ cells that had expanded, as shown by flow cytometry. There was no therapy given to any patient before the blood sampling took place. Study-level results: Patients and controls shared just under 30 CD8+ CDR3 sequences, highly expressed in patients.

The chain is built from TRBV7-9 and TRBJ2-3; 9 bases are shared with TRBD2. This TCR came from a human donor with aplastic anemia. Specimen: sorted CD4+, CD8+, or CD8+CD57+ T cells (not recorded which) from PBMCs. The CDR3 DNA reads as TGTGCCAGCAGTTTAGCGGGAGCTCCGGGAGATACGCAGTATTTT. Residues: CASSLAGAPGDTQYF.